This T cell receptor (beta chain) was found in a study of cytomegalovirus exposure and HLA in healthy donors. Findings and caveats of the study: Rarity held for most TCR sequences, but there were some public TCRs that occurred in many donors.

It was with 60 Vbeta and 13 Jbeta primers that the PCR ran. Profiling relied on immunoSEQ multiplex PCR, and the TCRdb table lists in-frame clones only, not all of them. Of over 150,000 clones listed, approximately 88% are singletons. The V and J ends lost 7 bases and 9 bases, in that order; junction bases with no gene match: 12. CDR3 length: 14 amino acids. Germline CDR1 reads SGHRS; CDR2 reads YFSETQ. Details on this clone: What it binds is unknown.

J is TRBJ2-1 and V is TRBV5-1, with 8 bases identical to TRBD2. This clonotype originated in a boy between 2 and 15 years old in good health and CMV-seronegative. Sequenced: PBMCs. CDR3 DNA sequence: TGCGCCAGCTCCTTGGCGGGAGGAGTAGGTGAGCAGTTCTTC. This encodes CASSLAGGVGEQFF.